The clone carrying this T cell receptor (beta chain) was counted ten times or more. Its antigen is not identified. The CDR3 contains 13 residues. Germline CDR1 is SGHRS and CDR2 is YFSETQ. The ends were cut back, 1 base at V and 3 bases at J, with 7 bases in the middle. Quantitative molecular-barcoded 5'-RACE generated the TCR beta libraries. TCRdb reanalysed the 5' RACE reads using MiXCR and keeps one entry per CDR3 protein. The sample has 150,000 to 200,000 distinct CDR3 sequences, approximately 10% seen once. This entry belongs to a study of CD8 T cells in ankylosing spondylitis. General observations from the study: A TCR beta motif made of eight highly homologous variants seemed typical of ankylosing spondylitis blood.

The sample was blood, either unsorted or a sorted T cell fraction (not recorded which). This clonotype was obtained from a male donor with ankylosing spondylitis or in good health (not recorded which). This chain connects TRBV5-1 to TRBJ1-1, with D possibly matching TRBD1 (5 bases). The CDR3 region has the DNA TGCGCCAGCAGCTTGATGGGGGACACTGAAGCTTTCTTT. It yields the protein CASSLMGDTEAFF.